What follows are 2 T cell receptor beta chains derived from one specimen sequenced in a study of shared clonotypes between healthy human individuals. Method: immunoSEQ multiplex PCR; TCRdb's copy keeps in-frame clones and lacks some. Of about 1 million clones listed, more than 65% are singletons. The sample taken for sequencing was memory CD4+ T cells sorted from blood. Subset specified: CD45RA-negative fraction. These receptors were obtained from a man between 18 and 35 years old in good health.

As for this clone: Mismatch with germline at one junction end may stem from a read error. The V call is TRBV7-7, the J call TRBJ1-4; no firm D call. The germline V gene encodes CDR1 SSHAT and CDR2 FNYEAQ (reference sequence). The CDR3 contains 15 residues. The CDR3 reads CASSFEDWPNEKLFF. For the CDR3, the DNA is TGTGCTAGCAGCTTCGAGGACTGGCCGAATGAAAAACTGTTTTTT.

This clone was counted a few times. This rearrangement joins TRBV6-1 to TRBJ2-5, with a possible D match to TRBD2 (6 bases). CDR1 MNHNS and CDR2 SASEGT come from the germline V gene. CDR3 length: 14 residues. Trimming took 6 bases from V and 6 from J, leaving 17 bases between them. Here the CDR3 reads CASSRGLPGQTQYF. The CDR3 bases are TGTGCCAGCAGCCGGGGACTGCCCGGCCAGACCCAGTACTTC.